The table lists the clone carrying this TCR beta chain with many counts. CDR1 is MNHEY, CDR2 SVGEGT, per germline. The V end lost 6 bases, the J end lost 9 bases, and 17 bases lay between the germline ends. The CDR3 length is 13 residues. The data derive from a study of T-cell reconstitution after alpha-beta-depleted transplantation in children. The authors prepared the TCRbeta library with unique molecular identifiers. Each CDR3 protein gets one entry after TCRdb re-called the PCR reads with MiXCR. The sample records hundreds of thousands of distinct CDR3 sequences, roughly 13% being singletons. The V call is TRBV6-2 or TRBV6-3, the J call TRBJ2-5; TRBD1 is a possible D gene (6 bases). Sequenced material: PBMCs, taken from the stem cell graft. The clonotype comes from a human donor who donated a stem cell graft to a child with Fanconi anemia. As DNA, the CDR3 is TGTGCCAGCAGCCCAGGGGAGACTCATGCCCAGTACTTC. Its translation: CASSPGETHAQYF.